These 9 T cell receptor beta chains were all obtained from the same sample, sequenced in a study of identical twins. TCRdb re-called the 5' RACE reads through MiXCR, storing one row per CDR3 protein. Altogether approximately 490,000 distinct CDR3 sequences are present, about 20% being singletons, with the ten largest covering approximately 0.5%. These same records also appear under a second study, on yellow fever vaccine responses in identical twins.

The sample was CD4+ T cells sorted from blood. The source of these receptors is a young woman in good health.

The rearrangement links TRBV3-1 to TRBJ2-3; D is possibly TRBD2 (6 bases). Per germline, CDR1 LGHDT and CDR2 YNNKEL (reference sequence). The CDR3 covers 14 residues. Trimming pared 0 bases from V and 10 bases from J, leaving 14 bases between. DNA of the CDR3: TGTGCCAGCAGCCAAGATCGGACTACGGGATCGCAGTATTTT. Encoded protein: CASSQDRTTGSQYF.

The J gene is TRBJ2-7, the V gene TRBV5-1, with 9 nucleotides matching TRBD1. The germline V gene has CDR1 SGHRS and CDR2 YFSETQ. V shed 10 bases, J shed 3 bases, and the junction held 11 bases outside the gene matches. CDR3 length equals 14 residues. CDR3 amino acids: CASHLGTGHYEQYF. CDR3 sequence (DNA): TGCGCCTCCCATTTGGGGACAGGGCACTACGAGCAGTACTTC.

The chain recombines TRBV6-2 or TRBV6-3 with TRBJ2-1; TRBD2 matches at 11 bases. This CDR3 has 16 amino acids. The germline V gene encodes CDR1 MNHEY and CDR2 SVGEGT. Trimming at V came to 0 bases and at J to 10 bases, leaving 8 bases not matched to a gene. CDR3 sequence reads: CASSYSFSGRVEEQFF. CDR3 in DNA: TGTGCCAGCAGTTACTCGTTTAGCGGGAGGGTAGAAGAGCAGTTCTTC.

This chain connects TRBV2 to TRBJ2-3; no definite D call. V shed 3 bases and J shed 1 base, with 11 bases lying between them. CDR3 length: 15 residues. The germline V gene has CDR1 SNHLY and CDR2 FYNNEI. CDR3 sequence (DNA): TGTGCCAGCAGTGATCGGAGTGGGGGCACAGATACGCAGTATTTT. Translating gives CASSDRSGGTDTQYF.

As DNA, the CDR3 is TGTGCCAGCAGTGAGAAGACTAGTCCACAAGAGACCCAGTACTTC. This sequence encodes CASSEKTSPQETQYF. V gene TRBV2 combines with J gene TRBJ2-5, with D possibly matching TRBD2 (6 bases). V was shortened by 3 bases and J by 2 bases, with 13 bases between the two germline ends. Germline V gene lookup returns CDR1 SNHLY and CDR2 FYNNEI. CDR3 length: 15 amino acids.

Only a few counts were recorded for this clonotype. V is TRBV5-1 and J is TRBJ2-3; D is uncertain. This CDR3 has 13 amino acids. CDR1 and CDR2 from the germline V gene are SGHRS and YFSETQ. V was trimmed by 4 bases and J by 0 bases, leaving 6 bases between them. The CDR3 is CASSPWSTDTQYF. DNA of the CDR3: TGCGCCAGCAGCCCTTGGAGCACAGATACGCAGTATTTT. The variable domain in full, with the rest retrieved from reference TRBV5-1 and TRBJ2-3, is KAGVTQTPRYLIKTRGQQVTLSCSPISGHRSVSWYQQTPGQGLQFLFEYFSETQRNKGNFPGRFSGRQFSNSRSEMNVSTLELGDSALYLCASSPWSTDTQYFGPGTRLTVL.

This clonotype turned up a few times. The chain links TRBV15 to TRBJ2-3; 11 nucleotides line up with TRBD1. The germline V gene has CDR1 LNHNV and CDR2 YYDKDF (reference sequence). The CDR3 loop spans 15 amino acids. With 3 bases clipped from V and 4 bases from J, the junction kept 3 bases outside the gene matches. The CDR3 protein is CATSSRGQGADTQYF. The CDR3 DNA is TGTGCCACCAGCAGTCGGGGACAGGGGGCAGATACGCAGTATTTT.

The chain has TRBV29-1 and TRBJ2-1; 7 nucleotides match TRBD1. V lost 4 bases, J lost 8 bases, and 11 bases stayed unmatched. Germline CDR1 is SQVTM and CDR2 is ANQGSEA. CDR3 length equals 14 residues. CDR3 nucleotides: TGCAGCGTTGGCCGAAGATGGCAGGGGGATGAGCAGTTCTTC. Translation: CSVGRRWQGDEQFF.

This chain connects TRBV29-1 to TRBJ2-1, with unresolved D. The CDR3 sequence is 13 residues long. In germline, CDR1 is SQVTM, CDR2 ANQGSEA. V shed 4 bases and J shed 3 bases, with 10 bases lying between them. This chain's CDR3 is CSVVFILYNEQFF. CDR3 sequence (DNA): TGCAGCGTTGTCTTTATTCTCTACAATGAGCAGTTCTTC.